This TCR beta chain was obtained from a study of blood T cells in healthy people across ages. Next came a second PCR, run for about 6 to 11 cycles, which used a sample-barcoded 5' primer along with a J-beta primer mix. Each CDR3 protein is one row after TCRdb ran MiXCR on the 5' RACE reads. The sample has more than 650,000 distinct CDR3 sequences; under 30% are singletons. A few counts support this clonotype. The sample was also linked to a second study, of T cells of mothers and their children. In that study: Overlap in related mother-child pairs always slightly exceeded unrelated pairs, never significantly.

The sequence derives from a boy younger than 18 in good health. Sequences were obtained from blood.

Here the CDR3 reads CASSMTGSSTDTQYF. The CDR3 bases are TGTGCCAGCAGCATGACAGGTTCTAGCACAGATACGCAGTATTTT. The genes are TRBV7-9 and TRBJ2-3; the D gene is possibly TRBD1 (6 bases). The V end was cut by 5 bases, the J end by 0 bases, with 12 bases between. Germline values: CDR1 SEHNR, CDR2 FQNEAQ (reference sequence). The CDR3 has 15 residues.